Below are 9 T cell receptor beta chains sequenced from a single sample in a study of T cell responses to AZD1222 COVID-19 vaccine. The repertoire was sequenced with immunoSEQ multiplex PCR; TCRdb's copy has only in-frame clones and lacks some. The data show approximately 110,000 clones, 85% seen once. The sequenced sample was peripheral blood, obtained 28 days after the second AZD1222 dose. The receptors were gathered from an adult who received the AZD1222 COVID-19 vaccine.

The genes are TRBV27 and TRBJ1-6; D not certain. Germline-derived CDR1 and CDR2 are MNHEY and SMNVEV (reference sequence). Trimming removed 1 base at V and 9 bases at J, with 16 bases between. The length of the CDR3 is 16 residues. The CDR3 nucleotides read TGTGCCAGCAGTTTATTTGGGTCAGGTATACTTTCACCCCTCCACTTT. This encodes CASSLFGSGILSPLHF.

The chain couples TRBV4-3 to TRBJ2-3, with D unclear. This CDR3 spans 16 amino acids. The germline V and J ends were trimmed by 0 bases and 0 bases, with 10 bases remaining between them. Looked up from germline, CDR1 is LGHNA and CDR2 is YSLEER. CDR3 coding DNA: TGCGCCAGCAGCCAAGACATAGGCAGGAGCACAGATACGCAGTATTTT. Amino acids: CASSQDIGRSTDTQYF.

V gene TRBV20-1 combines with J gene TRBJ2-1; D not resolved. Germline V lookup: CDR1 DFQATT, CDR2 SNEGSKA (reference sequence). The CDR3 loop spans 11 amino acids. Trimming left V 5 bases short and J 6 bases short, with 8 bases between. As DNA, the CDR3 is TGCAGTGCTCAAAACTTCAATGAGCAGTTCTTC. Protein sequence: CSAQNFNEQFF.

V is TRBV30 and J is TRBJ2-7, with unresolved D. The germline V and J ends were trimmed by 1 base and 0 bases, with 4 bases remaining between them. The CDR3 has 12 amino acids. Germline assignment: CDR1 GTSNPN and CDR2 SVGIG (reference sequence). The CDR3 region is CAWSDNSYEQYF. CDR3 in DNA: TGTGCCTGGAGTGACAACTCCTACGAGCAGTACTTC.

To note about this clone: The same CDR3 arises from other DNA sequences in this sample as well. The chain carries TRBV10-3 and TRBJ2-3; 9 bases map to TRBD2. There are 16 residues in the CDR3. The germline CDR1 and CDR2 sequences are ENHRY and SYGVKD. The V and J ends lost 0 bases and 0 bases, in that order; junction bases with no gene match: 1. The CDR3 sequence is CAISESTSGSTDTQYF. CDR3 nucleotide sequence: TGTGCCATCAGTGAGTCGACTAGCGGAAGCACAGATACGCAGTATTTT.

V and J are TRBV28 and TRBJ2-1, with D perhaps TRBD1 (6 bases). V dropped 8 bases and J dropped 4 bases, with 15 bases sitting between them. The CDR3 runs 14 residues. CDR1 and CDR2 (germline): MDHEN, SYDVKM. The CDR3 sequence: CASGTQGKYNEQFF. CDR3 bases: TGTGCCAGCGGGACACAGGGCAAATACAATGAGCAGTTCTTC.

V usage is TRBV6-5 and J usage is TRBJ2-7, with D possibly TRBD2 on 7 matching bases. The V gene's germline CDR1 is MNHEY and CDR2 SVGAGI. This CDR3 has 16 amino acids. Trimming stripped 0 bases from V and 5 bases from J, with 17 bases between. CDR3 sequence (DNA): TGTGCCAGCAGTTACTCAGGGCTCGGGGGGCCCCACGAGCAGTACTTC. It translates to CASSYSGLGGPHEQYF.

This clone was detected only a few times. This chain links TRBV11-3 with TRBJ2-5; D ambiguous. The ends were cut back, 3 bases at V and 5 bases at J, with 10 bases in the middle. The CDR3 extends over 13 amino acids. Germline CDR1 reads SGHNT; CDR2 reads YENEEA. Here the CDR3 DNA reads TGTGCCAGCAGCTTGACTCTAGGGGAGACCCAGTACTTC. Encoded protein: CASSLTLGETQYF.

The chain combines TRBV3-1 (or the pseudogene TRBV3-2) with TRBJ2-7; D is unresolved. The CDR3 sequence is 14 residues long. CDR1 is LGHDT and CDR2 is YNNKEL in the germline V gene (reference sequence). Trimming left V 4 bases short and J 12 bases short, with 22 bases between. CDR3 region: CASSPKGLEAGVYF. DNA of the CDR3: TGTGCCAGCAGCCCTAAAGGGCTAGAGGCCGGAGTGTACTTC.